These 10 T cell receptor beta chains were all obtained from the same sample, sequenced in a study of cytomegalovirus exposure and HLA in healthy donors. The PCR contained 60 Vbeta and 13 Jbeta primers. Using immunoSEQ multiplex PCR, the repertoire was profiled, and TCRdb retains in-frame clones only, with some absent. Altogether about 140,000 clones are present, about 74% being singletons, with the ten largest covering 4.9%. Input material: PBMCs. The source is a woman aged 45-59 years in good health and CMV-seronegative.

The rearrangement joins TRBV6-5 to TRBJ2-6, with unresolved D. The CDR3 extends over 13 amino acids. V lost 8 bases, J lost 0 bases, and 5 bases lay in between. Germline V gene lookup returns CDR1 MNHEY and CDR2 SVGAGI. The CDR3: CASRGSGANVLTF. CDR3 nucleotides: TGTGCCAGCCGAGGCTCTGGGGCCAACGTCCTGACTTTC.

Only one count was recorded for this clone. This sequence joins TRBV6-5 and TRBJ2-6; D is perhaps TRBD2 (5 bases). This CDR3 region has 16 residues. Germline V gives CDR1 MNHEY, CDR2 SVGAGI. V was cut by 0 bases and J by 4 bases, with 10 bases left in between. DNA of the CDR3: TGTGCCAGCAGTTACTCGATGGGGAGAGGGGCCAACGTCCTGACTTTC. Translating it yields CASSYSMGRGANVLTF.

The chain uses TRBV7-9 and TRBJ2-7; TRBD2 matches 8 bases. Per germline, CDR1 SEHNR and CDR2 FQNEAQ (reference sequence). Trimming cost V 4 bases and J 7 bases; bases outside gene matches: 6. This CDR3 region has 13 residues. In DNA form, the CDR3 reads TGTGCCAGCAGCTCAAGCGGGGGAGGAGAGCAGTACTTC. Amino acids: CASSSSGGGEQYF.

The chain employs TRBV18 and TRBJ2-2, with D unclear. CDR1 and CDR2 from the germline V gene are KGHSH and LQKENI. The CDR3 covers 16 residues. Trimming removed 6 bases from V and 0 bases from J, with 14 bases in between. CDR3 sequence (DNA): TGTGCCAGCTCCTTCGATCACAGCACGAACACCGGGGAGCTGTTTTTT. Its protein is CASSFDHSTNTGELFF.

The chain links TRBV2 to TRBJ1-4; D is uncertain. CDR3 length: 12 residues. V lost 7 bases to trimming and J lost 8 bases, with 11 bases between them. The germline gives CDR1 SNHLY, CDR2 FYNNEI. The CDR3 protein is CASTRIREKLFF. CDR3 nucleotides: TGTGCCAGCACTCGAATCAGGGAAAAACTGTTTTTT.

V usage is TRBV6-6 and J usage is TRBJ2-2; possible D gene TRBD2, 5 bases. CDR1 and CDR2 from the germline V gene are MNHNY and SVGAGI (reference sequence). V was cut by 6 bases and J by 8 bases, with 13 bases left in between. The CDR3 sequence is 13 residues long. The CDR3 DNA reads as TGTGCCAGCAGCCCCGTGAGGGCTGGGGAGCTGTTTTTT. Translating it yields CASSPVRAGELFF.

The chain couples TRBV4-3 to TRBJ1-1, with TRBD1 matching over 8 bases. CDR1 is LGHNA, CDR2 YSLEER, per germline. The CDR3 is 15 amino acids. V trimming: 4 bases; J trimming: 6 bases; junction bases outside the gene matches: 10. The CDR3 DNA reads TGCGCCAGCAGCCCGTCGGGACAGGCGAAGCCTGAAGCTTTCTTT. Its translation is CASSPSGQAKPEAFF.

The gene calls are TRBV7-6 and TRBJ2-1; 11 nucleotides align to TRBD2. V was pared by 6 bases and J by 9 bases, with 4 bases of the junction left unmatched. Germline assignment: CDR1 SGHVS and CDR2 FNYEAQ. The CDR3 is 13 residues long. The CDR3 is CASSSGLAGEQFF. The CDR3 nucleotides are TGTGCCAGCAGTTCCGGACTAGCGGGTGAGCAGTTCTTC.

Here the CDR3 reads CASSLSLGNTGELFF. The CDR3 DNA reads TGTGCCAGCAGTTTATCCCTCGGGAACACCGGGGAGCTGTTTTTT. The V call is TRBV27, the J call TRBJ2-2; D not certain. V dropped 0 bases and J dropped 1 base, with 6 bases sitting between them. Germline CDR1 reads MNHEY; CDR2 reads SMNVEV (reference sequence). The CDR3 length is 15 residues.

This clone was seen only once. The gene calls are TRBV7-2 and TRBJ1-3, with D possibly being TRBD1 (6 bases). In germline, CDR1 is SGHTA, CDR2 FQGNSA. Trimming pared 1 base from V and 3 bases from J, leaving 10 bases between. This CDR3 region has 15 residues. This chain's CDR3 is CASSLDWGLGNTIYF. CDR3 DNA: TGTGCCAGCAGCTTAGATTGGGGGCTTGGAAACACCATATATTTT.